These T cell receptor beta chains were read from a single sample in a study of cytomegalovirus exposure and HLA in healthy donors. TCRdb keeps only in-frame clones here, not all; method: immunoSEQ multiplex PCR. The data contain approximately 140,000 clones, more than 65% of them singletons. What was sequenced was PBMCs. The receptors derive from a man aged 50-59 years in good health and CMV-seropositive. The CDR3 runs from the conserved cysteine through the conserved F or W. The D gene is left open where the match is weak.

J,D,V,CDR3
TRBJ1-1,-,TRBV15,CATSRGLGVNTEAFF
TRBJ1-1,-,TRBV11-2,CASSLAGVAAAFF
TRBJ2-2,-,TRBV19,CAHGTPSTGELFF
TRBJ2-1,-,TRBV27,CASSLSVQNNEQFF
TRBJ1-2,-,TRBV1,CTSRRALF
TRBJ1-4,TRBD1,TRBV30,CAWRAPGQGAPKYEKLFF
TRBJ2-4,TRBD2,TRBV19,CASSNRLARGKNIQYF
TRBJ1-5,TRBD1,TRBV19,CASSLTGRDSNQPQHF
-,-,TRBV10-3,CAISQGSDEQYF
TRBJ2-7,TRBD1,TRBV6-5,CASSSPGTGSYEQYF
TRBJ1-2,TRBD1,TRBV2,CASSADRGLVYGYTF
TRBJ2-7,TRBD2,TRBV5-1,CASSFRAGDGEQYF
TRBJ2-1,TRBD2,TRBV5-1,CASNTIAGSINNEQFF
TRBJ2-7,TRBD2,TRBV20-1,CSARDRREPYF
TRBJ2-1,TRBD2,TRBV6-5,CASSYSFGRSDNEQFF
TRBJ2-7,-,TRBV11-2,CASSLKGDPAAPYEQYF
TRBJ1-4,-,TRBV25-1,CASSEILRGEKLFF
TRBJ2-2,-,TRBV7-7,CASSLDITGELFF
TRBJ2-5,-,TRBV6-1,CASSEGTGFQETQYF
TRBJ1-2,-,TRBV2,CASSERGRDYGYTF
TRBJ2-1,TRBD2,TRBV5-1,CASSWTSGSDEQFF
TRBJ1-2,TRBD1,TRBV28,CASSLPRTGGDGYTF
TRBJ2-1,-,TRBV27,CASSLSGGPYNEQFF
TRBJ2-2,-,TRBV5-6,CASSWTKRRANTGELFF
TRBJ2-2,TRBD1,TRBV6-4,CASRQQGAPGELFF
TRBJ2-7,-,TRBV18,CASSQVPDYLTEQYF
TRBJ1-2,TRBD1,TRBV10-3,CAISERGQGMRGYTF
TRBJ1-1,-,TRBV5-1,CASRPDSGETEAFF
TRBJ1-5,-,TRBV28,CASSPVASNQPQHF
TRBJ1-5,TRBD1,TRBV5-6,CASSPRGQRNQPQHF
TRBJ2-7,TRBD1,TRBV13,CASSSHLITGGNEQYF
TRBJ2-1,TRBD2,TRBV5-1,CASSFPNVTSGRDNEQFF
TRBJ2-5,-,TRBV28,CASTTGIWETQYF
TRBJ1-1,-,TRBV5-1,CASSWGGSGTEAFF
TRBJ1-2,TRBD1,TRBV6-6,CASSHSGRGLPYGYTF
TRBJ2-1,TRBD1,TRBV7-2,CASRWTGFTEQFF
TRBJ2-4,TRBD1,TRBV28,CASSSTGGRQQYF
TRBJ2-5,TRBD1,TRBV10-2,CASSDKGGGSGQETQYF
TRBJ2-3,TRBD2,TRBV6-4,CASSDSSGGADTQYF
TRBJ2-7,TRBD2,TRBV18,CASSPKLAGGLYEQYF
TRBJ2-1,-,TRBV9,CASSVLGAGWSSYNEQFF
-,-,TRBV5-6,CASSWVSGHHGEQYF
TRBJ1-6,-,TRBV28,CASSSVLDSPLHF
TRBJ2-2,-,TRBV7-3,CASSLGQPTGELFF
TRBJ2-2,TRBD1,TRBV18,CASSPRGQGRIGELFF
TRBJ1-1,-,TRBV6-1,CASSELNAVGEAFF
-,-,TRBV5-8,CASSIDSSYEQYF
TRBJ1-2,-,TRBV6-6,CASSLTAFNYGYTF
TRBJ2-7,TRBD1,TRBV9,CASSLRDRASYEQYF
TRBJ1-5,-,TRBV6-5,CASTRNYDQPQHF
TRBJ1-6,-,TRBV10-3,CAASGRGDSPLHF
TRBJ2-6,TRBD1,TRBV7-9,CASSLGQGAGANVLTF
TRBJ2-7,-,TRBV18,CASSATGLTGEQYF
TRBJ2-7,TRBD1,TRBV14,CASSPLRDRANEQYF
TRBJ2-1,TRBD1,TRBV7-2,CASSYRDRGYNEQFF
TRBJ1-3,-,TRBV5-1,CASSVGARVTGNTIYF
TRBJ2-4,TRBD1,TRBV2,CASSSDRGAKNIQYF
TRBJ2-1,TRBD2,TRBV2,CASSETGGQGNEQFF
TRBJ1-5,-,TRBV28,CASSSGQQLSNQPQHF
TRBJ2-5,TRBD2,TRBV10-3,CAISESFSGGETQYF